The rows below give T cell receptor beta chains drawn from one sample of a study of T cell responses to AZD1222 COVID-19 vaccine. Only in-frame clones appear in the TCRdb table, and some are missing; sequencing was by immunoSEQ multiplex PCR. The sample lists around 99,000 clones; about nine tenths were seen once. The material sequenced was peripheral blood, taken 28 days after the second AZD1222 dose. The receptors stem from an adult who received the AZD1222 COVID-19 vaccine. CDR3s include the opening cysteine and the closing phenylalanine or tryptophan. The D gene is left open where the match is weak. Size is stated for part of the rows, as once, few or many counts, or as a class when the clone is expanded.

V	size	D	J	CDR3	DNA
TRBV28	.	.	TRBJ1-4	CASSYGGVGEKLFF	TGTGCCAGCAGCTACGGGGGCGTAGGAGAAAAACTGTTTTTT
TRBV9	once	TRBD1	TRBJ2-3	CASSPQGVSTDTQYF	TGTGCCAGCAGCCCACAGGGGGTAAGCACAGATACGCAGTATTTT
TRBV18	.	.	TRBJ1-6	CASSRGAGVDSPLHF	TGTGCCAGCTCACGGGGGGCAGGTGTGGATTCACCCCTCCACTTT
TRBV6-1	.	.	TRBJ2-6	CASSEALREYYSSGANVLTF	TGTGCCAGCAGTGAAGCGCTTCGGGAATATTACAGCTCTGGGGCCAACGTCCTGACTTTC
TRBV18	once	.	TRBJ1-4	CASSPTVDNEKLFF	TGTGCCAGCTCACCGACAGTAGACAATGAAAAACTGTTTTTT
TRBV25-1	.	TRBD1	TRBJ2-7	CASSETGGSYEQYF	TGTGCCAGCAGTGAGACAGGGGGTTCCTACGAGCAGTACTTC
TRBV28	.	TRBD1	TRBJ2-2	CASSLSQGADTGELFF	TGTGCCAGCAGTTTGTCACAGGGGGCGGACACCGGGGAGCTGTTTTTT
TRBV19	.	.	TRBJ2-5	CASSTGRDQETQYF	TGTGCCAGTAGTACCGGGCGGGACCAAGAGACCCAGTACTTC
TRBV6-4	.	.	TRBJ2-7	CASWDIFYEQYF	TGTGCCAGCTGGGACATTTTTTACGAGCAGTACTTC
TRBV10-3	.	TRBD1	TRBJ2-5	CASGQQETQYF	TGTGCCTCGGGACAGCAAGAGACCCAGTACTTC
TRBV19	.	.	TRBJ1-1	CASSIDKGQMNTEAFF	TGTGCCAGTAGTATAGATAAGGGACAAATGAACACTGAAGCTTTCTTT
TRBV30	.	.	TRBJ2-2	CAWSDGTPNTGELFF	TGTGCCTGGAGTGATGGGACACCTAACACCGGGGAGCTGTTTTTT
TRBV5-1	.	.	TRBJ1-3	CASSLAPGGSGNTIYF	TGCGCCAGCAGCTTGGCTCCAGGAGGGTCTGGAAACACCATATATTTT
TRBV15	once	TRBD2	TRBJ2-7	CATSRDLGGEQYF	TGTGCCACCAGCAGAGATCTGGGAGGGGAGCAGTACTTC
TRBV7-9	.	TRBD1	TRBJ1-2	CASSFGDRELGYTF	TGTGCCAGCAGCTTTGGGGACAGGGAATTAGGCTACACCTTC
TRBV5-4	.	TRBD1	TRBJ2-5	CASSLWTGQETQYF	TGTGCCAGCAGCCTCTGGACAGGGCAAGAGACCCAGTACTTC
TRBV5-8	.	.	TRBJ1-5	CASSLSSQGYSNQPQHF	TGTGCCAGCAGCTTGAGTTCCCAGGGCTATAGCAATCAGCCCCAGCATTTT
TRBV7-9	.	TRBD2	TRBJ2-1	CASSRTSGRLGGEQFF	TGTGCCAGCAGCCGGACTAGCGGGAGGCTCGGTGGTGAGCAGTTCTTC
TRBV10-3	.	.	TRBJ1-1	CAISETDSLNTEAFF	TGTGCCATCAGTGAAACGGACAGTTTGAACACTGAAGCTTTCTTT
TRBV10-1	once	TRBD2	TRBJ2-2	CASSERRLAGGRTGELFF	TGCGCCAGCAGTGAGCGAAGACTAGCGGGAGGACGGACCGGGGAGCTGTTTTTT
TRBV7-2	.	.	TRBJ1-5	CASSLAPGLNQPQHF	TGTGCCAGCAGCTTAGCGCCAGGGTTGAATCAGCCCCAGCATTTT
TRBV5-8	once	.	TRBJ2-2	CASSLYTGELFF	TGTGCCAGCAGCTTGTACACCGGGGAGCTGTTTTTT
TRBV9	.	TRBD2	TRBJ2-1	CASSVAPSGTYNEQFF	TGTGCCAGCAGCGTAGCCCCTAGCGGAACCTACAATGAGCAGTTCTTC
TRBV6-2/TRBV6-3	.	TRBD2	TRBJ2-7	CASSAQRGDTYEQYF	TGTGCCAGCAGTGCCCAGCGGGGCGATACCTACGAGCAGTACTTC
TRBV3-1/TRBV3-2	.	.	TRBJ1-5	CASSQDHQGQPQHF	TGTGCCAGCAGCCAAGACCACCAGGGTCAGCCCCAGCATTTT
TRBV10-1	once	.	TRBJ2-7	CASSDPGIPYEQYF	TGCGCCAGCAGTGACCCAGGGATACCCTACGAGCAGTACTTC
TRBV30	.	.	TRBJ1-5	CAFGEGPGGNQPQHF	TGTGCCTTTGGGGAAGGACCTGGGGGCAATCAGCCCCAGCATTTT
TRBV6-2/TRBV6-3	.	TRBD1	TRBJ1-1	CASSYFGTGPNTEAFF	TGTGCCAGCAGTTATTTCGGGACAGGCCCGAACACTGAAGCTTTCTTT